This TCR beta chain is drawn from a study of cytomegalovirus exposure and HLA in healthy donors. Both 60 Vbeta primers and 13 Jbeta primers went into the PCR. This table comes from immunoSEQ multiplex PCR, and its TCRdb copy is limited to in-frame clones, with some not included. The sample records roughly 260,000 clones, approximately 84% being singletons. CDR1 is MNHNS, CDR2 SASEGT, per germline. Trimming pared 8 bases from V and 7 bases from J, leaving 15 bases between. The CDR3 runs to 13 residues. The sequenced sample consisted of PBMCs. The gene calls are TRBV6-1 and TRBJ1-3; no clear D gene. This receptor was taken from a woman aged 40 to 50 in good health and CMV-seropositive. CDR3 protein: CASLEDVPNTIYF. Written as DNA, the CDR3 is TGTGCCAGCCTAGAAGACGTACCCAACACCATATATTTT.